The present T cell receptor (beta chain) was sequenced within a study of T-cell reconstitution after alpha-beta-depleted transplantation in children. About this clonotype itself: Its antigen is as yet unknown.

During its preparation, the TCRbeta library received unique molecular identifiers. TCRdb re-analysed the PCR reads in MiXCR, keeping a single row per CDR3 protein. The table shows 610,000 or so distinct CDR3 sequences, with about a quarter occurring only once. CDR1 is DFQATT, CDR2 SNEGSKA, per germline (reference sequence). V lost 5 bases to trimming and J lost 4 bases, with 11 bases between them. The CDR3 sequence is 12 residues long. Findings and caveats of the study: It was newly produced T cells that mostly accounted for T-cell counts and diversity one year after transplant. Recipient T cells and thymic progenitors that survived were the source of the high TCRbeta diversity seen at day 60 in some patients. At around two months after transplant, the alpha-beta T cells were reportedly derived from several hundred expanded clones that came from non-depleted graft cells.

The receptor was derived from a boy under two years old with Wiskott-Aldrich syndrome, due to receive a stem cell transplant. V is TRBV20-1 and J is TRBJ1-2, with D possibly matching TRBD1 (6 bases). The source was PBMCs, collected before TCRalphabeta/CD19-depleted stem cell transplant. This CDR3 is CSAAGGRYGYTF. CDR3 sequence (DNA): TGCAGTGCTGCGGGGGGCCGCTATGGCTACACCTTC.